Following are 26 T cell receptor beta chains from one sample sequenced in a study of vaccination and CD4 T cells after COVID-19. No antigen has been assigned to these receptors. The treatment denotes: approximately nine-day PBMC culture with coronavirus spike peptide pools or control peptides (ViraFEST assay). Cultured CD4+ T-cell DNA underwent Oncomine TCR Beta short-read sequencing. TCRdb reanalysed the PCR reads using MiXCR and keeps one entry per CDR3 protein. The table lists fewer than 9,500 distinct CDR3 sequences, 64% of them singletons. The sequenced material came from CD4+ T cells from blood, cultured in vitro. The receptors shown here come from a human donor who had recovered from COVID-19.

This clonotype was detected a few times. V usage is TRBV5-8 and J usage is TRBJ1-5; possible D gene TRBD1, 6 bases. Trimming removed 2 bases from V and 6 bases from J, with 12 bases in between. Germline lookup yields CDR1 SGHTS and CDR2 YDEGEE. This CDR3 is built from 14 residues. The CDR3 DNA follows: TGTGCCAGCAGCTTTGGAGCAGGGGTTCAGCCCCAGCATTTT. Encoded protein: CASSFGAGVQPQHF. Using reference TRBV5-8 and TRBJ1-5 for the parts outside the CDR3, the full variable domain is EAGVTQSPTHLIKTRGQQATLRCSPISGHTSVYWYQQALGLGLQFLLWYDEGEERNRGNFPPRFSGRQFPNYSSELNVNALELEDSALYLCASSFGAGVQPQHFGDGTRLSIL.

This chain links TRBV10-2 with TRBJ1-1; D might be TRBD1 (6 bases). The CDR3 covers 17 residues. CDR1 and CDR2 from the germline V gene are WSHSY and SAAADI. Trimming took off 6 bases at V and 0 bases at J, with 20 bases between the two ends. The CDR3 is CASRAQQGQKLNTEAFF. CDR3 coding DNA: TGCGCCAGCAGGGCGCAGCAGGGACAAAAGTTGAACACTGAAGCTTTCTTT.

V gene TRBV7-2 combines with J gene TRBJ1-1, with 8 bases fitting TRBD1. Germline assignment: CDR1 SGHTA and CDR2 FQGNSA. CDR3 size: 14 residues. V lost 5 bases and J lost 4; bases outside the gene matches: 6. CDR3 in DNA: TGTGCCAGCAGCCCCGGACAGGGAGTCACTGAAGCTTTCTTT. Residues: CASSPGQGVTEAFF.

There are a few counts of this clonotype. This chain joins TRBV7-9 and TRBJ1-2, with D perhaps TRBD1 (5 bases). Trimming removed 2 bases from V and 4 bases from J, with 14 bases in between. CDR3 length: 15 amino acids. CDR1 is SEHNR and CDR2 is FQNEAQ in the germline V gene (reference sequence). CDR3: CASSLRDPMIYGYTF. In DNA, the CDR3 is TGTGCCAGCAGCTTAAGGGACCCAATGATCTATGGCTACACCTTC.

The chain employs TRBV6-2 or TRBV6-3 and TRBJ1-1, with 10 bases matching TRBD1. The V segment lost 7 bases and the J segment 4 bases; nucleotides outside the gene matches: 15. This CDR3 is built from 17 residues. Per germline, CDR1 MNHEY and CDR2 SVGEGT. The DNA for the CDR3 is TGTGCCAGCAACAACAGGGGGACAGGGGCCGTTGGCACTGAAGCTTTCTTT. Its translation: CASNNRGTGAVGTEAFF.

V is TRBV10-3 and J is TRBJ2-1; 8 bases align to TRBD2. This CDR3 contains 16 residues. V lost 0 bases, J lost 5 bases, and 6 bases stayed unmatched. Germline V gene sequence: CDR1 ENHRY, CDR2 SYGVKD. CDR3 DNA: TGTGCCATCAGTGAGTCCGGTCTAGCGGGCGACAATGAGCAGTTCTTC. Its protein is CAISESGLAGDNEQFF.

This clonotype came up a few times. The J gene is TRBJ1-1, the V gene TRBV6-1; 9 bases fit TRBD1. Trimming removed 7 bases from V and 4 bases from J; junction bases left unmatched: 7. Germline V gene lookup returns CDR1 MNHNS and CDR2 SASEGT. The CDR3 covers 14 residues. The CDR3 DNA reads as TGTGCCAGCACCGAACAGGGGGCCCTCACTGAAGCTTTCTTT. As protein: CASTEQGALTEAFF.

This chain uses TRBV11-2 with TRBJ1-1, with a tentative D call TRBD1 (6 bases). The V end was cut by 7 bases, the J end by 3 bases, with 21 bases between. Germline CDR1 SGHAT, CDR2 FQNNGV. The CDR3 runs to 16 residues. The CDR3: CASTQRGGRGDTEAFF. In DNA, the CDR3 is TGTGCCAGCACCCAACGCGGGGGGCGGGGGGACACTGAAGCTTTCTTT.

This clonotype was seen more than once but under ten times. The chain employs TRBV20-1 and TRBJ2-5; TRBD2 matches 7 bases. Germline lookup yields CDR1 DFQATT and CDR2 SNEGSKA (reference sequence). The CDR3 runs to 16 residues. V shed 0 bases, J shed 7 bases, and the junction held 14 bases outside the gene matches. CDR3 coding DNA: TGCAGTGCTAGAGAGCGGCTAGCGGACCCCTGGGGGACCCAGTACTTC. As protein: CSARERLADPWGTQYF.

This clonotype appeared a few times. The J gene is TRBJ2-1, the V gene TRBV14; D unclear. CDR3 size: 12 residues. Trimming pared 5 bases from V and 8 bases from J, leaving 10 bases between. Germline CDR1 SGHDN, CDR2 FVKESK. The CDR3 reads CASSTRIDEQFF. The CDR3 DNA follows: TGTGCCAGCAGCACGAGAATCGATGAGCAGTTCTTC.

The chain is built from TRBV20-1 and TRBJ1-6, with D perhaps TRBD1 (6 bases). This CDR3 comprises 13 residues. Trimming pared 3 bases from V and 8 bases from J, leaving 11 bases between. CDR1 is DFQATT and CDR2 is SNEGSKA in the germline V gene (reference sequence). In nucleotides, the CDR3 is TGCAGTGCTAGCCCGGACAGACATTCACCCCTCCACTTT. Translating it yields CSASPDRHSPLHF.

V gene TRBV11-2 combines with J gene TRBJ1-5, with unresolved D. Trimming removed 0 bases at V and 7 bases at J, with 13 bases between. There are 15 residues in the CDR3. Germline lookup yields CDR1 SGHAT and CDR2 FQNNGV. DNA of the CDR3: TGTGCCAGCAGCTTAGATGGGAGGCGAGGGCAGCCCCAGCATTTT. Protein: CASSLDGRRGQPQHF. Full variable domain (outside the CDR3, taken from reference TRBV11-2 and TRBJ1-5): EAGVAQSPRYKIIEKRQSVAFWCNPISGHATLYWYQQILGQGPKLLIQFQNNGVVDDSQLPKDRFSAERLKGVDSTLKIQPAKLEDSAVYLCASSLDGRRGQPQHFGDGTRLSIL.

The V gene is TRBV28, the J gene TRBJ1-1; D uncertain. With 5 bases removed from V and 5 bases from J, the gap between germline ends came to 15 bases. Germline CDR1 MDHEN, CDR2 SYDVKM. This CDR3 comprises 14 residues. CDR3 nucleotide sequence: TGTGCCAGCAGTCCCCTAAGGGCATTAACTGAAGCTTTCTTT. Its protein is CASSPLRALTEAFF.

This clonotype was picked up a small number of times. This chain links TRBV28 with TRBJ1-2, with 8 bases lining up with TRBD1. The germline CDR1 and CDR2 sequences are MDHEN and SYDVKM. V lost 6 bases, J lost 0 bases, and 9 bases stayed unmatched. This CDR3 is built from 16 residues. The CDR3 loop is CASRSPSQGANYGYTF. In DNA, the CDR3 is TGTGCCAGCAGGTCACCTTCACAGGGGGCTAACTATGGCTACACCTTC.

The J gene is TRBJ2-3, the V gene TRBV7-9; 9 positions match TRBD2. The CDR3 runs 16 residues. The germline V gene has CDR1 SEHNR and CDR2 FQNEAQ (reference sequence). V gave up 1 base and J gave up 0 bases; unmatched junction bases: 2. In nucleotides, the CDR3 is TGTGCCAGCAGCTTAGGCGGGGGGGTGAGCACAGATACGCAGTATTTT. Its translation is CASSLGGGVSTDTQYF.

This chain links TRBV5-5 with TRBJ1-5; 9 bases are shared with TRBD1. This CDR3 has 15 residues. Germline assignment: CDR1 SGHKS and CDR2 YYEKEE (reference sequence). J was trimmed by 6 bases and V by 2 bases; bases with no gene match: 6. The CDR3 DNA follows: TGTGCCAGCAGCTTAGGGACAGGGTACGGTCAGCCCCAGCATTTT. This codes for CASSLGTGYGQPQHF.

The chain carries TRBV20-1 and TRBJ2-1; D perhaps matches TRBD2 (6 bases). The CDR3 length is 15 residues. V gave up 1 base and J gave up 9 bases, with 19 bases separating them. Germline V lookup: CDR1 DFQATT, CDR2 SNEGSKA (reference sequence). The CDR3 DNA follows: TGCAGTGCTAGAGCTCCAGCGGGCCTCCTTGGTGAGCAGTTCTTC. It is translated as CSARAPAGLLGEQFF.

The V gene is TRBV19, the J gene TRBJ2-5; D gene uncertain. V lost 1 base and J 5 bases, leaving 8 bases between the germline ends. The CDR3 loop spans 13 amino acids. Germline assignment: CDR1 LNHDA and CDR2 SQIVND (reference sequence). CDR3 amino acids: CASSIGGFETQYF. The CDR3 DNA sequence: TGTGCCAGTAGTATAGGCGGCTTTGAGACCCAGTACTTC.

This clonotype was detected once. The chain couples TRBV19 to TRBJ1-5; weak D call: TRBD1 (5 bases). V lost 4 bases and J 5 bases, leaving 12 bases between the germline ends. The length of the CDR3 is 14 residues. The germline V gene encodes CDR1 LNHDA and CDR2 SQIVND (reference sequence). CDR3 nucleotides: TGTGCCAGTAGTACGACAGAGTCGTATCAGCCCCAGCATTTT. Protein: CASSTTESYQPQHF.

The rearrangement joins TRBV6-4 to TRBJ2-3, with TRBD2 as a possible D gene (5 bases). The CDR3 length is 13 residues. Germline assignment: CDR1 MRHNA and CDR2 SNTAGT. V dropped 2 bases and J dropped 6 bases, with 9 bases sitting between them. The DNA of the CDR3 is TGTGCCAGCAGTGACCATCGCGGGGATACGCAGTATTTT. Amino acid sequence: CASSDHRGDTQYF.

In this sample, this clonotype is medium-sized. The rearrangement joins TRBV15 to TRBJ1-2; no definite D call. Trimming removed 1 base from V and 4 bases from J, with 10 bases in between. CDR3 length equals 14 residues. Germline CDR1 is LNHNV and CDR2 is YYDKDF (reference sequence). The CDR3 DNA is TGTGCCACCAGCAGAGGGGAGGGAAGCTATGGCTACACCTTC. Its protein product is CATSRGEGSYGYTF. Full variable domain (missing parts from reference TRBV15 and TRBJ1-2): DAMVIQNPRYQVTQFGKPVTLSCSQTLNHNVMYWYQQKSSQAPKLLFHYYDKDFNNEADTPDNFQSRRPNTSFCFLDIRSPGLGDTAMYLCATSRGEGSYGYTFGSGTRLTVV.

The chain recombines TRBV20-1 with TRBJ1-3; D ambiguous. V was pared by 5 bases and J by 1 base, with 9 bases between. Germline V lookup: CDR1 DFQATT, CDR2 SNEGSKA (reference sequence). The CDR3 totals 13 residues. The CDR3 region is CSAQAGSGNTIYF. In DNA, the CDR3 is TGCAGTGCTCAAGCAGGATCTGGAAACACCATATATTTT.

The chain combines TRBV2 with TRBJ1-1; D uncertain. This CDR3 is 14 amino acids long. Germline V CDR1 and CDR2: SNHLY, FYNNEI. V lost 6 bases and J 8 bases, leaving 19 bases between the germline ends. In DNA, the CDR3 is TGTGCCAGCAGGTCACGGACGGCCCCCACCGAAGCTTTCTTT. Amino acids: CASRSRTAPTEAFF.

The chain carries TRBV6-1 and TRBJ1-2, with 7 bases matching TRBD1. J was trimmed by 5 bases and V by 5 bases; bases with no gene match: 5. This CDR3 contains 13 residues. Germline V gene data show CDR1 as MNHNS and CDR2 as SASEGT. The CDR3 here is CASSPDREYGYTF. DNA for the CDR3: TGTGCCAGCAGTCCCGACAGGGAGTATGGCTACACCTTC.

The J gene is TRBJ2-7, the V gene TRBV10-2; 11 bases line up with TRBD2. Germline CDR1 is WSHSY and CDR2 is SAAADI. J gave up 3 bases and V 6 bases, and 7 bases lay outside the gene matches. The CDR3 has 15 residues. The CDR3, as DNA: TGCGCCAGCAGCTCTACTAGCGGGAGAGGCTACGAGCAGTACTTC. It specifies CASSSTSGRGYEQYF.

This clonotype came up a few times. The genes are TRBV20-1 and TRBJ1-2, with 8 bases fitting TRBD1. The CDR3 covers 14 residues. With 2 bases clipped from V and 4 bases from J, the junction kept 6 bases outside the gene matches. Germline V gives CDR1 DFQATT, CDR2 SNEGSKA (reference sequence). In DNA, the CDR3 is TGCAGTGCTAGACCCTCGGACAGGGCCTATGGCTACACCTTC. It is translated as CSARPSDRAYGYTF.